This TCR beta chain was sequenced in a study of cytomegalovirus exposure and HLA in healthy donors. Study-wide findings and caveats: When a later analysis compared HLA-associated TCR beta chains with equally common others, the HLA-associated chains turned out to be more clonally expanded and to have lower generation probabilities.

With regard to this clone: What it binds is unknown.

The germline CDR1 and CDR2 sequences are SGHTA and FQGNSA. CDR3 length equals 14 residues. V lost 3 bases and J 3 bases, leaving 11 bases between the germline ends. The study ran its PCR with 60 Vbeta and 13 Jbeta primers. Original processing notes: There were tens of millions of unique TCR beta chains by a later count, and about 11 million of them were shared. The repertoire was sequenced with immunoSEQ multiplex PCR; TCRdb's copy has only in-frame clones and lacks some. From that table come the V and J calls and clone size; the DNA was used to work out D and trimming. The data show about 120,000 clones, with roughly four fifths seen just once and 1.5% held by the top ten.

This receptor was obtained from a woman aged 18-30 years in good health and CMV-seronegative. V is TRBV7-2 and J is TRBJ1-1; possible D gene TRBD1, 5 bases. The sample was PBMCs. The CDR3 DNA reads as TGTGCCAGCAGCTTTCAGGGTGGGGACACTGAAGCTTTCTTT. Encoded protein: CASSFQGGDTEAFF.